The 6 T cell receptor beta chains reported below all come from one sample, sequenced in a study of cytomegalovirus exposure and HLA in healthy donors. Use of 60 Vbeta and 13 Jbeta primers characterized the PCR. Assay used: immunoSEQ multiplex PCR; TCRdb lists only in-frame clones, some missing. This sample has 150,000 to 200,000 clones, with roughly 80% found just once. Material for sequencing was PBMCs. These receptors came from a woman aged 25 to 39 in good health and CMV-seropositive.

The CDR3 DNA is TGTGCCAGCGGGAAGACAGGGTCAAGTATGAACACTGAAGCTTTCTTT. Its translation: CASGKTGSSMNTEAFF. The chain is built from TRBV2 and TRBJ1-1; TRBD1 agrees at 7 bases. J was trimmed by 0 bases and V by 8 bases; bases with no gene match: 12. The germline CDR1 and CDR2 sequences are SNHLY and FYNNEI. This CDR3 spans 16 amino acids.

The chain has TRBV5-1 and TRBJ2-1; tentative D call: TRBD2 (7 bases). CDR3 length: 15 residues. Per the germline V gene, CDR1 is SGHRS and CDR2 is YFSETQ. V was pared by 0 bases and J by 4 bases, with 11 bases between. The CDR3 spells CASSLGGGLYNEQFF. As DNA, the CDR3 is TGCGCCAGCAGCTTGGGCGGGGGCCTATACAATGAGCAGTTCTTC.

The chain couples TRBV7-2 to TRBJ2-2; tentative D call: TRBD1 (6 bases). CDR1 is SGHTA and CDR2 is FQGNSA in the germline V gene. The ends were cut back, 4 bases at V and 6 bases at J, with 15 bases in the middle. The CDR3 covers 15 residues. The CDR3 DNA follows: TGTGCCAGCAGCTACAGGGTAGGATGGGCCGGGGAGCTGTTTTTT. Its translation: CASSYRVGWAGELFF.

The chain recombines TRBV7-3 with TRBJ1-1, with no clear D. The CDR3 loop spans 17 amino acids. In germline, CDR1 is SGHTA, CDR2 FQGTGA. V was cut by 2 bases and J by 4 bases, with 20 bases left in between. DNA of the CDR3: TGTGCCAGCAGCTTATCTCGGAGCACGAAGGTTAGCACTGAAGCTTTCTTT. It codes for CASSLSRSTKVSTEAFF.

The chain uses TRBV9 and TRBJ2-2; perhaps TRBD2 as D (6 bases). V lost 4 bases, J lost 7 bases, and 23 bases lay in between. Germline CDR1 and CDR2: SGDLS and YYNGEE. CDR3 length equals 17 residues. CDR3 DNA sequence: TGTGCCAGCAGCCCCAGACAGACTGGGGTCGGGGGCGGGGAGCTGTTTTTT. Protein sequence: CASSPRQTGVGGGELFF.

This clone was seen a handful of times. This chain uses TRBV6-5 with TRBJ2-7, with a possible D match to TRBD1 (6 bases). In germline, CDR1 is MNHEY, CDR2 SVGAGI. The CDR3 has 15 amino acids. The germline V and J ends were trimmed by 0 bases and 4 bases, with 13 bases remaining between them. The CDR3 reads CASSYSYRVSYEQYF. The CDR3 DNA is TGTGCCAGCAGTTACTCATACAGGGTGTCTTACGAGCAGTACTTC.